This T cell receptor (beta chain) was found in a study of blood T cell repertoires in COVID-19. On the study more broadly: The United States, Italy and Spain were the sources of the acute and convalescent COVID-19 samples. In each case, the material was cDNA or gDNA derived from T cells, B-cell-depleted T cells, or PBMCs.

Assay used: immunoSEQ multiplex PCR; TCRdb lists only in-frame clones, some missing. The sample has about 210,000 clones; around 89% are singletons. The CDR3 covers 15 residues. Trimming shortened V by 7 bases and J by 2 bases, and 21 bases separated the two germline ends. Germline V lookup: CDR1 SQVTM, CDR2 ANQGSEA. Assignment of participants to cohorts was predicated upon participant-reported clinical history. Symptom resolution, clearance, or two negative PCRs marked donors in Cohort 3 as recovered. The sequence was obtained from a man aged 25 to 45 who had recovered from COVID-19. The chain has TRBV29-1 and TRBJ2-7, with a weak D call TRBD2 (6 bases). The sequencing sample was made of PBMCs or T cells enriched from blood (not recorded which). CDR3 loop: CSEKDIRDSTYEQYF. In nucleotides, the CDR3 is TGCAGCGAGAAGGATATACGGGACTCAACCTACGAGCAGTACTTC.